A single sample gave rise to the 19 T cell receptor beta chains below, sequenced in a study of blood T cell repertoires in COVID-19. Profiling relied on immunoSEQ multiplex PCR, and the TCRdb table lists in-frame clones only, not all of them. The repertoire holds roughly 410,000 clones, over 75% seen once, with under 2% in the top ten. The sequencing sample was made of peripheral blood. All receptors come from a woman aged 35 to 49 with COVID-19, enrolled during active disease.

J is TRBJ2-3 and V is TRBV19; the D gene is possibly TRBD2 (6 bases). The germline V and J ends were trimmed by 7 bases and 13 bases, with 21 bases remaining between them. The CDR3 length is 13 residues. Germline CDR1 is LNHDA and CDR2 is SQIVND (reference sequence). The CDR3 DNA sequence: TGTGCCAGTACCCTCGGTCCGGGACTGAATAAGTATTTT. It is translated as CASTLGPGLNKYF. The full variable domain, its missing parts supplied by reference TRBV19 and TRBJ2-3, is DGGITQSPKYLFRKEGQNVTLSCEQNLNHDAMYWYRQDPGQGLRLIYYSQIVNDFQKGDIAEGYSVSREKKESFPLTVTSAQKNPTAFYLCASTLGPGLNKYFGPGTRLTVL.

V gene TRBV10-3 combines with J gene TRBJ1-2; D gene uncertain. CDR1 ENHRY and CDR2 SYGVKD come from the germline V gene. V shed 7 bases and J shed 2 bases, with 11 bases lying between them. CDR3 size: 13 residues. This chain's CDR3 is CAIKASENYGYTF. The CDR3 bases are TGTGCCATCAAAGCATCGGAGAACTATGGCTACACCTTC.

The chain recombines TRBV7-2 with TRBJ2-1, with 12 bases matching TRBD2. With 6 bases clipped from V and 8 bases from J, the junction kept 20 bases outside the gene matches. CDR3 length: 19 amino acids. Germline-derived CDR1 and CDR2 are SGHTA and FQGNSA. CDR3 sequence (DNA): TGTGCCAGCAGTCCCAAAGGCCGTCGACTAGCGGGAGTACTGGATGAGCAGTTCTTC. Its protein product is CASSPKGRRLAGVLDEQFF.

This CDR3 is CASSQGYRGWTEAFF. DNA for the CDR3: TGCGCCAGCAGCCAAGGGTACAGGGGATGGACTGAAGCTTTCTTT. The J gene is TRBJ1-1, the V gene TRBV4-1, with TRBD1 matching over 7 bases. Germline V CDR1 and CDR2: MGHRA, YSYEKL. The CDR3 is 15 amino acids. With V trimmed by 1 base and J by 5 bases, 7 bases remained unmatched.

The chain joins TRBV4-2 to TRBJ1-4; 9 bases map to TRBD1. Germline-derived CDR1 and CDR2 are LGHNA and YNFKEQ. The CDR3 has 15 amino acids. Losses at the gene ends were 3 bases for V and 8 bases for J; bases not matched to a gene: 7. The CDR3 is CASSHVWTGEEKLFF. The CDR3 DNA reads as TGTGCCAGCAGCCATGTTTGGACAGGGGAGGAAAAACTGTTTTTT.

The chain is built from TRBV19 and TRBJ1-5; 7 nucleotides match TRBD1. V lost 0 bases, J lost 1 base, and 6 bases stayed unmatched. CDR1 LNHDA and CDR2 SQIVND come from the germline V gene (reference sequence). The length of the CDR3 is 17 residues. CDR3 in DNA: TGTGCCAGTAGTATAGATCTATCAGGGGGGAGCAATCAGCCCCAGCATTTT. Protein: CASSIDLSGGSNQPQHF.

V and J are TRBV14 and TRBJ1-6; no reliable D call. This CDR3 is 16 amino acids long. The germline V gene has CDR1 SGHDN and CDR2 FVKESK. Between the trimmed V and J ends, which lost 4 bases and 9 bases, there was a span of 19 bases. In DNA, the CDR3 is TGTGCCAGCAGCCTCCAGATCCACAGCCGCCTTTCACCCCTCCACTTT. This encodes CASSLQIHSRLSPLHF. Based on the CDR3 plus reference TRBV14 and TRBJ1-6, the full variable domain is EAGVTQFPSHSVIEKGQTVTLRCDPISGHDNLYWYRRVMGKEIKFLLHFVKESKQDESGMPNNRFLAERTGGTYSTLKVQPAELEDSGVYFCASSLQIHSRLSPLHFGNGTRLTVT.

The CDR3, as DNA: TGTGCCTGGAGTGTTGGGACAGGGGGCGGTCAGCCCCAGCATTTT. Translating gives CAWSVGTGGGQPQHF. The J gene is TRBJ1-5, the V gene TRBV30; 12 nucleotides match TRBD1. The CDR3 totals 15 residues. The J segment lost 6 bases and the V segment lost 0 bases, leaving 3 bases of the junction unmatched. The germline V gene has CDR1 GTSNPN and CDR2 SVGIG (reference sequence).

The chain employs TRBV28 and TRBJ1-2; 8 bases are a match to TRBD1. The V gene's germline CDR1 is MDHEN and CDR2 SYDVKM. CDR3 length equals 16 residues. After removal of 10 bases from V and 8 bases from J, the junction contained 21 bases not matched to a gene. CDR3: CATPSRTGPPLGGYTF. The CDR3 bases are TGTGCCACCCCGAGCCGGACAGGGCCCCCGCTCGGAGGCTACACCTTC.

The V call is TRBV27, the J call TRBJ1-1, with 7 bases lining up with TRBD1. V trimming: 10 bases; J trimming: 1 base; junction bases outside the gene matches: 12. Per germline, CDR1 MNHEY and CDR2 SMNVEV (reference sequence). The CDR3 is 15 amino acids. The DNA of the CDR3 is TGTGCCATCCGAAAGCAGGGGGACCCGAACACTGAAGCTTTCTTT. Translation: CAIRKQGDPNTEAFF.

In nucleotides, the CDR3 is TGTGCCAGCTCCTCCCAGGGGCCTGGGGCCAACGTCCTGACTTTC. It is translated as CASSSQGPGANVLTF. The J gene is TRBJ2-6, the V gene TRBV18; tentatively, D is TRBD1 (6 bases). The CDR3 length is 15 residues. The ends were cut back, 6 bases at V and 2 bases at J, with 11 bases in the middle. From germline, CDR1 is KGHSH and CDR2 LQKENI.

This rearrangement joins TRBV27 to TRBJ1-5, with TRBD1 as a possible D gene (6 bases). The length of the CDR3 is 18 residues. Germline CDR1 reads MNHEY; CDR2 reads SMNVEV (reference sequence). V dropped 1 base and J dropped 1 base, with 17 bases sitting between them. CDR3 nucleotide sequence: TGTGCCAGCAGTTTATTGGGGATACGTGGGGGCAGCAATCAGCCCCAGCATTTT. It is translated as CASSLLGIRGGSNQPQHF.

Written as DNA, the CDR3 is TGTGCCAGCAGCCAAGATAGGGGGAGCCATCAAGAGACCCAGTACTTC. Protein product: CASSQDRGSHQETQYF. J is TRBJ2-5 and V is TRBV3-1 (or the pseudogene TRBV3-2), with D tentatively TRBD1 (6 bases). This CDR3 contains 16 residues. Trimming stripped 0 bases from V and 2 bases from J, with 13 bases between. Germline V CDR1 and CDR2: LGHDT, YNNKEL (reference sequence).

This clone was detected a few times. The rearrangement links TRBV28 to TRBJ1-3; unclear D gene. The CDR3 has 15 amino acids. The V gene's germline CDR1 is MDHEN and CDR2 SYDVKM. V lost 2 bases, J lost 4 bases, and 12 bases lay in between. The CDR3 protein is CASSLALDLGNTIYF. The CDR3 DNA follows: TGTGCCAGCAGTTTAGCTCTAGACTTGGGAAACACCATATATTTT.

This chain joins TRBV19 and TRBJ1-5; a possible D gene is TRBD1 (5 bases). Per the germline V gene, CDR1 is LNHDA and CDR2 is SQIVND (reference sequence). V was cut by 3 bases and J by 1 base, with 13 bases left in between. The CDR3 extends over 16 amino acids. Here the CDR3 reads CASSIMRQTSNQPQHF. The CDR3, as DNA: TGTGCCAGTAGTATTATGAGACAGACGAGCAATCAGCCCCAGCATTTT.

This clone was recorded only once. As DNA, the CDR3 is TGTGCCAGCAGCTTAGCCGGGAGGACCTACGAGCAGTACTTC. Protein: CASSLAGRTYEQYF. The chain carries TRBV7-2 and TRBJ2-7; 7 bases are a match to TRBD2. The junction had 1 base not matched to a gene; V was cut back by 0 bases and J by 2 bases. CDR1 SGHTA and CDR2 FQGNSA come from the germline V gene. This CDR3 has 14 residues.

The V call is TRBV5-1, the J call TRBJ2-1, with D perhaps matching TRBD1 (5 bases). V lost 0 bases and J 7 bases, leaving 8 bases between the germline ends. Germline V gene sequence: CDR1 SGHRS, CDR2 YFSETQ. CDR3 length: 13 residues. The CDR3 here is CASSLDAGNEQFF. The CDR3, as DNA: TGCGCCAGCAGCTTGGATGCAGGGAATGAGCAGTTCTTC.

This CDR3 is CASSLEIGGGSDGANVLTF. Here the CDR3 DNA reads TGTGCCAGCAGTTTAGAAATAGGAGGCGGGTCTGATGGGGCCAACGTCCTGACTTTC. The chain uses TRBV28 and TRBJ2-6; possibly TRBD2 for D (5 bases). Germline CDR1 and CDR2: MDHEN and SYDVKM. Between the trimmed V and J ends, which lost 2 bases and 3 bases, there was a span of 20 bases. CDR3 length equals 19 residues.

The V gene is TRBV2, the J gene TRBJ1-5; D might be TRBD1 (6 bases). CDR1 and CDR2 from the germline V gene are SNHLY and FYNNEI. CDR3 size: 15 residues. Between the trimmed V and J ends, which lost 4 bases and 0 bases, there was a span of 10 bases. The CDR3 DNA is TGTGCCAGCAGTGTAACAGGGTCTAGCAATCAGCCCCAGCATTTT. This encodes CASSVTGSSNQPQHF.